A selection of T cell receptor beta chains follows, all from one sample in a study of beta chain features in type 1 diabetes. Assay used: immunoSEQ multiplex PCR; TCRdb lists only in-frame clones, some missing. The profile covers hundreds of thousands of clones, with roughly 12% appearing a single time and about 0.018% taken by the ten largest. Sample: naive CD4+ T cells from blood. These receptors all come from a man aged 18 to 29 in good health. Both conserved end residues are trimmed from each CDR3.

V: TRBV6-5; J: TRBJ1-1; CDR3: ASGYWGGETEAF
V: TRBV27; J: TRBJ1-5; CDR3: ASRNAGAQGQPQH
V: TRBV30; J: TRBJ1-4; CDR3: AWGLEQGAPANEKLF
V: TRBV12-5; J: TRBJ2-5; CDR3: ASGTSVGTQY
V: TRBV9; J: TRBJ2-5; CDR3: ASSPRTSGGRETQY
V: TRBV5-1; J: TRBJ1-1; CDR3: ASSLSRDRGLNTEAF
V: TRBV19; J: TRBJ1-2; CDR3: ASSPGTANYGYT
V: TRBV30; J: TRBJ1-4; CDR3: AWHARGQSFQLF
V: TRBV6-1; J: TRBJ2-5; CDR3: AARASGRETQY
V: TRBV5-4; J: TRBJ1-4; CDR3: ASSVWGTGREKLF
V: TRBV30; J: TRBJ1-2; CDR3: AWNVGQGVDGYT
V: TRBV7-2; J: TRBJ2-1; CDR3: ASSFLRGVYNEQF
V: TRBV10-3; J: TRBJ2-5; CDR3: AIKGGRGETQY
V: TRBV11-2; J: TRBJ2-4; CDR3: ASSRDGRLIQY
V: TRBV30; J: TRBJ1-3; CDR3: AWSVRGSGNTIY
V: TRBV20-1; J: TRBJ1-1; CDR3: SASYAF
V: TRBV6-6; J: TRBJ2-1; CDR3: ASSSRRLAGGNEQF
V: TRBV7-2; J: TRBJ2-1; CDR3: ASSLVPLAGGVEQF
V: TRBV4-2; J: TRBJ2-1; CDR3: ASSQETSSYNEQF
V: TRBV5-4; J: TRBJ2-3; CDR3: ASRRGGEGTDTQY
V: TRBV29-1; J: TRBJ2-1; CDR3: SAGPWGREQF
V: TRBV30; J: TRBJ1-2; CDR3: AWSLGRGNYGYT
V: TRBV10-3; J: TRBJ2-7; CDR3: AISRGYIVGGYEQY
V: TRBV5-5; J: TRBJ2-3; CDR3: ASSGTAATDTQY
V: TRBV4-2; J: TRBJ1-2; CDR3: ASSQVIAAVYGYT
V: TRBV7-8; J: TRBJ2-1; CDR3: ASIRGGSRDEQF
V: TRBV9; J: TRBJ2-3; CDR3: ASSRDRGRTDTQY
V: TRBV7-9; J: TRBJ2-2; CDR3: ASSYPGQGARGGELF
V: TRBV28; J: TRBJ2-5; CDR3: ASSYAETQY
V: TRBV4-2; J: TRBJ2-3; CDR3: ASSHLSGGIRGSTDTQY
V: TRBV10-3; J: TRBJ2-7; CDR3: AISGDFSYEQY
V: TRBV19; J: TRBJ2-1; CDR3: ASSTSPAGGVEQF
V: TRBV28; J: TRBJ2-5; CDR3: ASSLGDRGRKTQY
V: TRBV7-2; J: TRBJ2-1; CDR3: ASSQTTGRRPF
V: TRBV29-1; J: TRBJ1-4; CDR3: SGRRATNEKLF
V: TRBV9; J: TRBJ2-1; CDR3: ASSMIAGGPINEQF
V: TRBV19; J: TRBJ2-7; CDR3: ASSLQGATYEQY
V: TRBV9; J: TRBJ2-1; CDR3: ASSAGLAEYNEQF
V: TRBV7-9; J: TRBJ1-1; CDR3: ASSLTGVPTEAF
V: TRBV6-5; J: TRBJ2-5; CDR3: ASSQQPAGQETQY
V: TRBV7-2; J: TRBJ2-3; CDR3: ATTGTGNTDTQY
V: TRBV4-1; J: TRBJ2-7; CDR3: ASSPDETRESEQY
V: TRBV11-3; J: TRBJ2-1; CDR3: ASSLDIHEQF
V: TRBV6-6; J: TRBJ2-7; CDR3: ASTLDTRGVGEQY
V: TRBV28; J: TRBJ2-6; CDR3: ASCPGTGVSGANVLT
V: TRBV18; J: TRBJ2-7; CDR3: ASSPPGQVYEQY